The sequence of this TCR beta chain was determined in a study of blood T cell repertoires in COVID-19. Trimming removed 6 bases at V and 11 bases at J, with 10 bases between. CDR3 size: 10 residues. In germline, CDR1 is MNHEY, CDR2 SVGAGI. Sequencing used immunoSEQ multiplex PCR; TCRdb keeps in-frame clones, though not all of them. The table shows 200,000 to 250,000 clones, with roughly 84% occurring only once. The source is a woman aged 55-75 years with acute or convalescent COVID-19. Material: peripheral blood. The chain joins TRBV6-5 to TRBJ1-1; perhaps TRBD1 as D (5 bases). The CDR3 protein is CASSIGVAFF. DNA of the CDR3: TGTGCCAGCAGCATAGGGGTGGCTTTCTTT.